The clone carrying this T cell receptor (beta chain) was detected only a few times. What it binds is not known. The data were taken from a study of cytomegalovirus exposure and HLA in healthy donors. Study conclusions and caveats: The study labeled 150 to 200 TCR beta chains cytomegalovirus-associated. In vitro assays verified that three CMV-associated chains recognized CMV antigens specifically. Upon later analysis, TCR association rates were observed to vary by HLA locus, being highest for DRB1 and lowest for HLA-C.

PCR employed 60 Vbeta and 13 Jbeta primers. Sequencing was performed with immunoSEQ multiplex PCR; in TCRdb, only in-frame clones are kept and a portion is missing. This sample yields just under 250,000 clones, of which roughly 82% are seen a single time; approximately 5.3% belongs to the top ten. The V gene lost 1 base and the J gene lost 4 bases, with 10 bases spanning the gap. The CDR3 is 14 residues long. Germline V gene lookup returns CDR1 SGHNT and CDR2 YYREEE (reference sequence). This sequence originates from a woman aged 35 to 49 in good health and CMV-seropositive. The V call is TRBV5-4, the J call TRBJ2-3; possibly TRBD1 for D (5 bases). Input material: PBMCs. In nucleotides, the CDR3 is TGTGCCAGCAGCTTGAGACAGCCATCAGATACGCAGTATTTT. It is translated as CASSLRQPSDTQYF.